In its sample, the clone carrying this T cell receptor beta chain was seen a few times. What it binds is not known. Per the germline V gene, CDR1 is SGHTA and CDR2 is FQGTGA. With 1 base removed from V and 10 bases from J, the gap between germline ends came to 16 bases. This CDR3 comprises 14 residues. TCR beta CDR3 regions were amplified from RNA. First-round RT-PCR targeting the TCR CDR3 was performed with the HTBI primer set. Each CDR3 protein is one row after TCRdb ran MiXCR on the multiplex PCR reads. The sample holds fewer than 900,000 distinct CDR3 sequences; around 20% are singletons and the top ten take over 15%. This specimen comes from a study of T cells in Graves' hyperthyroidism and ophthalmopathy. General study findings and limits: Within blood appeared most thyroid clonotypes that had expanded above 0.001.

Patients were aged 18 to 65, had disease duration under 2 months, and had newly diagnosed hyperthyroidism. Investigators excluded patients with uncontrolled infection, other autoimmune disease, pregnancy or lactation. Every diagnosis used clinical symptoms, serum thyroxine and TRAb, thyroid ultrasound and orbital computed tomography. The chain is built from TRBV7-3 and TRBJ1-1, with D possibly being TRBD1 (6 bases). The TCR originated in a woman in her fifties or sixties with Graves' hyperthyroidism that later progressed to Graves' ophthalmopathy. Source material: blood. The DNA for the CDR3 is TGTGCCAGCAGCTTAAGTGGCAGGGGAAGTGCAGCTTTCTTT. Translating gives CASSLSGRGSAAFF.